This T cell receptor (beta chain) was captured by sequencing in a study of blood T cell repertoires in COVID-19. Overall study: Donors in the United States, Italy and Spain gave samples during acute or convalescent COVID-19.

Germline CDR1 reads KGHDR; CDR2 reads SFDVKD. Deletions cut 1 base from V and 7 bases from J, with 13 bases between. The CDR3 runs 15 residues. In the authors' workflow: The authors estimated nucleated cell counts from reference gene primer amplification. Some clones are missing from TCRdb's copy, which holds only in-frame ones; the method was immunoSEQ multiplex PCR. V and J calls and clone size follow that table, whereas D and trimming were derived from the DNA. The sample includes 240,000 or so clones, approximately 80% of them seen just once. Sequenced sample: peripheral blood. The chain links TRBV24-1 to TRBJ2-1, with a possible D match to TRBD2 (6 bases). This TCR derives from a woman older than 75 with COVID-19, enrolled during active disease. The chain's CDR3 is CATSDFEGLRNEQFF. The CDR3 DNA sequence: TGTGCCACCAGTGATTTTGAGGGACTTAGGAATGAGCAGTTCTTC.